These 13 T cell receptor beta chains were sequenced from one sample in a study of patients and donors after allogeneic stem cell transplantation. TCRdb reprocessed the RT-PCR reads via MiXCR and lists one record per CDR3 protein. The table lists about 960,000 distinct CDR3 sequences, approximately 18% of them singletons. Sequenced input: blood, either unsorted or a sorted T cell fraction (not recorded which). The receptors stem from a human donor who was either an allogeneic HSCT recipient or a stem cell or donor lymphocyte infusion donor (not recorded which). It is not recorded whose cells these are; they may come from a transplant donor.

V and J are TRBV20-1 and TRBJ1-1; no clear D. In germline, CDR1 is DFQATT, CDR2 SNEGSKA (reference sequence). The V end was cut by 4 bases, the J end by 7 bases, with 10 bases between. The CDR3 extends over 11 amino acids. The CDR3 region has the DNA TGCAGTGCTAAAGGGTTCGATGAAGCTTTCTTT. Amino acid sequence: CSAKGFDEAFF.

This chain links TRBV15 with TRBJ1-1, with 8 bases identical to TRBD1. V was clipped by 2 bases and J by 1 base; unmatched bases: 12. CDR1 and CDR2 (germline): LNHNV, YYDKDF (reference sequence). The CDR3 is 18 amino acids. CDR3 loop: CATSRTGDRPLQNTEAFF. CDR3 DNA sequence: TGTGCCACCAGCAGAACCGGGGACAGGCCTTTGCAGAACACTGAAGCTTTCTTT. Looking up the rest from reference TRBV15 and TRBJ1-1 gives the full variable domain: DAMVIQNPRYQVTQFGKPVTLSCSQTLNHNVMYWYQQKSSQAPKLLFHYYDKDFNNEADTPDNFQSRRPNTSFCFLDIRSPGLGDTAMYLCATSRTGDRPLQNTEAFFGQGTRLTVV.

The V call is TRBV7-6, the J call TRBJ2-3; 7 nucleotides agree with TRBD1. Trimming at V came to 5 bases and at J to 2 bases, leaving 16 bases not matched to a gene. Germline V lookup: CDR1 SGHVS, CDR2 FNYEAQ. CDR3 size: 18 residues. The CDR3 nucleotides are TGTGCCAGCAGCGCCCAGCCCTATTCGACAGGGCACACAGATACGCAGTATTTT. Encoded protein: CASSAQPYSTGHTDTQYF.

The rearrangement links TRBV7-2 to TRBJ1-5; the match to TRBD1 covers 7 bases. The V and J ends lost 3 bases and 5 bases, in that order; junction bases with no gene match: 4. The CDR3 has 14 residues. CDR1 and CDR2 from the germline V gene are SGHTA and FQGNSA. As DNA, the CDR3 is TGTGCCAGCAGCTTCAGGGGGGTTGATCAGCCCCAGCATTTT. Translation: CASSFRGVDQPQHF.

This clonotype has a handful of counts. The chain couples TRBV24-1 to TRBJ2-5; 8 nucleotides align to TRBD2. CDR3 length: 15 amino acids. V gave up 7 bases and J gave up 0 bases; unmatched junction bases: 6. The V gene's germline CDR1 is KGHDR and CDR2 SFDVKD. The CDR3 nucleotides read TGTGCCACCAGGGGGCGGGGGGCCAACCAAGAGACCCAGTACTTC. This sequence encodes CATRGRGANQETQYF.

The CDR3 region is CASSRGLADTGELFF. In DNA form, the CDR3 reads TGTGCCAGCAGCCGCGGACTAGCTGATACCGGGGAGCTGTTTTTT. V gene TRBV11-3 combines with J gene TRBJ2-2; 8 bases map to TRBD2. There are 15 residues in the CDR3. Germline V gene lookup returns CDR1 SGHNT and CDR2 YENEEA. The V gene end was trimmed by 5 bases and the J gene end by 5 bases; junction bases not matched to a gene: 7.

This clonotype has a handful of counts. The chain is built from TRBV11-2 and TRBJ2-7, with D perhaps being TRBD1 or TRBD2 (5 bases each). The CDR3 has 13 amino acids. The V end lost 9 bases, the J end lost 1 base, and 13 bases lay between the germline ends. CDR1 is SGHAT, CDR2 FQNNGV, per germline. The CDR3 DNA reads TGTGCCAGTGCACGGGACGTATCCTACGAGCAGTACTTC. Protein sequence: CASARDVSYEQYF.

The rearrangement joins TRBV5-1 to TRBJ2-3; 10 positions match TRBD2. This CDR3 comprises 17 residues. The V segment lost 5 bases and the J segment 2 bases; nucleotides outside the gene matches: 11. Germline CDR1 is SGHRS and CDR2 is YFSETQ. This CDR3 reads CASSKGALAGDTDTQYF. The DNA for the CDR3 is TGCGCCAGCAGTAAGGGCGCCCTAGCGGGAGACACAGATACGCAGTATTTT.

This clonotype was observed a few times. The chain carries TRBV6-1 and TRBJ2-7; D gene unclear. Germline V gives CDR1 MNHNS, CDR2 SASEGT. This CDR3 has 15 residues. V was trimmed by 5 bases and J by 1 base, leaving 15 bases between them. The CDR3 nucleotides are TGTGCCAGCAGTCCCCCAGGCCCATCTTCCTACGAGCAGTACTTC. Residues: CASSPPGPSSYEQYF.

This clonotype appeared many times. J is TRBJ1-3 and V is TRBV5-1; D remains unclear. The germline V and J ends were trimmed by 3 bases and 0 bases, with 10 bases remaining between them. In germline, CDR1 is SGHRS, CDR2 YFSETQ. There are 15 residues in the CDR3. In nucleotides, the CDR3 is TGCGCCAGCAGCTCAGACGGGCGCTCTGGAAACACCATATATTTT. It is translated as CASSSDGRSGNTIYF.

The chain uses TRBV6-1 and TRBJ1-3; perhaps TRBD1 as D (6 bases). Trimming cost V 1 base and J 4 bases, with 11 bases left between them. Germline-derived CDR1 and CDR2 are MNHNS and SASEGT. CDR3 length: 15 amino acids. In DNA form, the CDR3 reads TGTGCCAGCAGTGAAGGACAGGCGTGGGGAAACACCATATATTTT. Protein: CASSEGQAWGNTIYF.

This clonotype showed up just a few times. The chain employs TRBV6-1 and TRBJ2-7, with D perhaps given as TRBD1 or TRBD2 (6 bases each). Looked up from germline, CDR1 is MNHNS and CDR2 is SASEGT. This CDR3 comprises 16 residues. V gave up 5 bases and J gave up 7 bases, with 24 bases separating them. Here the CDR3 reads CASSLIGGGPLEEQYF. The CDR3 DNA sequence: TGTGCCAGCAGTCTCATTGGAGGGGGGCCTCTTGAGGAGCAGTACTTC.

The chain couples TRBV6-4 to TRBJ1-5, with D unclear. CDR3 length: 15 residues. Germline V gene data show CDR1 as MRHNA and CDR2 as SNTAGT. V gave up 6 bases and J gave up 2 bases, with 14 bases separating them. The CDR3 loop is CASRSTATGNQPQHF. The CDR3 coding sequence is TGTGCCAGCAGATCTACTGCGACGGGCAATCAGCCCCAGCATTTT.